This TCR beta chain was identified during a study of cytomegalovirus exposure and HLA in healthy donors. Study-wide findings and caveats: Most subjects' HLA-A and HLA-B alleles were reportedly predicted from TCR beta sequences.

Regarding this clone: Its matching antigen is unknown.

Trimming removed 0 bases from V and 2 bases from J, with 8 bases in between. CDR1 is MNHEY and CDR2 is SVGAGI in the germline V gene. This CDR3 spans 15 amino acids. PCR primers comprised 60 Vbeta and 13 Jbeta primers. Repertoires were generated with immunoSEQ multiplex PCR, while TCRdb's copy carries only in-frame clones and drops some. The table records about 150,000 clones, roughly 80% of them present only once. The genes are TRBV6-5 and TRBJ1-5; tentative D call: TRBD1 (5 bases). What was sequenced was PBMCs. The TCR originated in a man in his late teens or twenties in good health and CMV-seropositive. In DNA form, the CDR3 reads TGTGCCAGCAGTTACTCGACAGACCGCAATCAGCCCCAGCATTTT. The encoded protein is CASSYSTDRNQPQHF.